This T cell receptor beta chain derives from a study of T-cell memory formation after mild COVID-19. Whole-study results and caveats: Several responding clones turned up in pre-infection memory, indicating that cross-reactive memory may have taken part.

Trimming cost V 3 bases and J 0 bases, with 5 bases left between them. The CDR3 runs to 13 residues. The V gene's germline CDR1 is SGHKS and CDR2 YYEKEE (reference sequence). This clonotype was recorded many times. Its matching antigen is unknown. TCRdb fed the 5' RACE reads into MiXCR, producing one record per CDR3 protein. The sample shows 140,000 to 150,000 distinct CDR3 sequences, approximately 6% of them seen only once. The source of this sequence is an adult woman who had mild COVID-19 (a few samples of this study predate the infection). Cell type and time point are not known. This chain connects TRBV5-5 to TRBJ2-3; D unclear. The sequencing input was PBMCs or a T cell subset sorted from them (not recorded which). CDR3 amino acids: CASSWASTDTQYF. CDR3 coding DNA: TGTGCCAGCAGCTGGGCTAGCACAGATACGCAGTATTTT.